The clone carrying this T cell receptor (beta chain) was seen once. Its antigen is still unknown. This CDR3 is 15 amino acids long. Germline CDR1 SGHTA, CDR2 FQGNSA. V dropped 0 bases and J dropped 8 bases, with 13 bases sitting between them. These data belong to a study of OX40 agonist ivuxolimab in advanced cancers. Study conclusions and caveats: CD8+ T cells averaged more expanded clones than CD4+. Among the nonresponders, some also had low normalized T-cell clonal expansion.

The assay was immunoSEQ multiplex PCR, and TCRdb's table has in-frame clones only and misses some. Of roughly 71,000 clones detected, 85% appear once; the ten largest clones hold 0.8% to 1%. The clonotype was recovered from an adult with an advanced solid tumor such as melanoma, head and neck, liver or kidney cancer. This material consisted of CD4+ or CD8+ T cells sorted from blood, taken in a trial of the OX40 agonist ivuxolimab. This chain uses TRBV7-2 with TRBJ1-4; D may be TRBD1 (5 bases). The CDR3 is CASSLAQGAGEKLFF. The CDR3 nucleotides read TGTGCCAGCAGCTTAGCTCAGGGAGCGGGGGAAAAACTGTTTTTT.